These 27 T cell receptor beta chains originate from one sample sequenced in a study of blood T cell repertoires in COVID-19. The repertoire was sequenced with immunoSEQ multiplex PCR; TCRdb's copy has only in-frame clones and lacks some. The sample consists of 150,000 to 200,000 clones, about 84% of them appearing once. Source material: peripheral blood. The receptor source for this set is a person aged 65-85 years with COVID-19, enrolled during active disease.

The chain recombines TRBV7-9 with TRBJ1-1, with D uncertain. Germline CDR1 and CDR2: SEHNR and FQNEAQ (reference sequence). CDR3 length: 13 amino acids. Deletions cut 2 bases from V and 3 bases from J, with 7 bases between. CDR3 DNA: TGTGCCAGCAGCTTAAGTCAGGACACTGAAGCTTTCTTT. This encodes CASSLSQDTEAFF.

This chain joins TRBV21-1 and TRBJ2-3; TRBD1, the table's D call, was not compared with the DNA. TRBV21-1 is described as a pseudogene. The CDR3 length is 14 residues. The chain's CDR3 is CASSPTGRPDTQYF. DNA for the CDR3: TGTGCCAGCAGCCCCACAGGGCGTCCAGATACGCAGTATTTT.

The chain employs TRBV18 and TRBJ2-7; maybe TRBD1 (6 bases). The germline gives CDR1 KGHSH, CDR2 LQKENI. This CDR3 is 14 amino acids long. The germline V and J ends were trimmed by 5 bases and 5 bases, with 16 bases remaining between them. CDR3 residues: CASSASQGSDEQYF. CDR3 nucleotide sequence: TGTGCCAGCTCAGCGTCTCAGGGGTCGGACGAGCAGTACTTC.

The V gene is TRBV5-4, the J gene TRBJ1-2; no clear D gene. This CDR3 has 14 amino acids. The ends were cut back, 2 bases at V and 4 bases at J, with 12 bases in the middle. CDR1 SGHNT and CDR2 YYREEE come from the germline V gene (reference sequence). Written as DNA, the CDR3 is TGTGCCAGCAGCTTTTTGAGAGGGCTCTATGGCTACACCTTC. Residues: CASSFLRGLYGYTF. Full variable domain (outside the CDR3, taken from reference TRBV5-4 and TRBJ1-2): ETGVTQSPTHLIKTRGQQVTLRCSSQSGHNTVSWYQQALGQGPQFIFQYYREEENGRGNFPPRFSGLQFPNYSSELNVNALELDDSALYLCASSFLRGLYGYTFGSGTRLTVV.

V is TRBV5-1 and J is TRBJ2-7; 7 nucleotides match TRBD1. The V segment lost 3 bases and the J segment 1 base; nucleotides outside the gene matches: 10. CDR1 SGHRS and CDR2 YFSETQ come from the germline V gene. The CDR3 runs to 16 residues. The CDR3 here is CASSSIRQGHSYEQYF. The CDR3 region has the DNA TGCGCCAGCAGCTCCATCCGACAGGGTCATTCCTACGAGCAGTACTTC.

This sequence joins TRBV21-1 and TRBJ2-3; the table calls TRBD1, which could not be checked here. TRBV21-1 is classified as a pseudogene. This CDR3 has 15 amino acids. The CDR3 region is CASRFWQQCTDTQYF. The CDR3 nucleotides are TGTGCCAGCAGGTTCTGGCAACAGTGCACAGATACGCAGTATTTT.

This rearrangement joins TRBV5-1 to TRBJ2-1; TRBD2 matches at 7 bases. J was trimmed by 5 bases and V by 7 bases; bases with no gene match: 27. This CDR3 region has 20 residues. The germline CDR1 and CDR2 sequences are SGHRS and YFSETQ. The CDR3 region is CASGWAGGSGTDLRNNEQFF. DNA of the CDR3: TGCGCCAGCGGATGGGCCGGCGGGAGCGGAACCGATCTAAGAAACAATGAGCAGTTCTTC.

The chain is built from TRBV2 and TRBJ2-7; TRBD2 is a possible D gene (5 bases). CDR3 length equals 13 residues. Germline CDR1 SNHLY, CDR2 FYNNEI. Trimming took off 0 bases at V and 7 bases at J, with 10 bases between the two ends. CDR3 in amino acids: CASSEARASEQYF. The CDR3 DNA follows: TGTGCCAGCAGTGAAGCGCGGGCGAGTGAGCAGTACTTC.

V and J are TRBV29-1 and TRBJ1-6; D may be TRBD1 (5 bases). The germline CDR1 and CDR2 sequences are SQVTM and ANQGSEA. V was clipped by 7 bases and J by 15 bases, with 25 bases between them. The CDR3 spans 14 residues. The CDR3 region has the DNA TGCAGCGGGGGAGCCAGGGTGATGTCTCATGGCCTCCACTTT. This encodes CSGGARVMSHGLHF.

V gene TRBV30 combines with J gene TRBJ2-1, with a weak D call TRBD1 (6 bases). This CDR3 contains 14 residues. The V and J ends lost 0 bases and 5 bases respectively, with 11 bases between them. Germline CDR1 and CDR2: GTSNPN and SVGIG (reference sequence). The CDR3 region has the DNA TGTGCCTGGAGTGTACTTGCAGGGGACAATGAGCAGTTCTTC. This sequence encodes CAWSVLAGDNEQFF.

In its sample, this clone was seen a few times. The chain uses TRBV11-2 and TRBJ2-7, with 8 positions matching TRBD2. CDR3 length equals 18 residues. The germline V gene has CDR1 SGHAT and CDR2 FQNNGV. The junction had 14 bases not matched to a gene; V was cut back by 4 bases and J by 0 bases. CDR3 bases: TGTGCCAGCAGCTCAGCCAAGGCGGGGGGTGCAAGCTCCTACGAGCAGTACTTC. It encodes CASSSAKAGGASSYEQYF. The full variable domain, with the rest looked up from reference TRBV11-2 and TRBJ2-7, is EAGVAQSPRYKIIEKRQSVAFWCNPISGHATLYWYQQILGQGPKLLIQFQNNGVVDDSQLPKDRFSAERLKGVDSTLKIQPAKLEDSAVYLCASSSAKAGGASSYEQYFGPGTRLTVT.

The J gene is TRBJ2-3, the V gene TRBV5-1; D gene ambiguous. This CDR3 is 14 amino acids long. Germline loops: CDR1 SGHRS, CDR2 YFSETQ. Trimming removed 0 bases from V and 5 bases from J, with 10 bases in between. Written as DNA, the CDR3 is TGCGCCAGCAGCTTGGTCGCCACGGGAGATACGCAGTATTTT. This encodes CASSLVATGDTQYF.

V usage is TRBV7-2 and J usage is TRBJ2-5; 7 nucleotides match TRBD2. The CDR3 contains 14 residues. CDR1 is SGHTA and CDR2 is FQGNSA in the germline V gene. V dropped 5 bases and J dropped 5; count of bases not matched to a gene: 8. CDR3 DNA: TGTGCCAGCAGCCCCGGACTAGTATCTGAGACCCAGTACTTC. This translates into CASSPGLVSETQYF.

The chain recombines TRBV27 with TRBJ2-1, with 12 positions matching TRBD2. V shed 4 bases and J 7 bases; nucleotides not matched to a gene: 5. The germline gives CDR1 MNHEY, CDR2 SMNVEV (reference sequence). This CDR3 region has 15 residues. CDR3 protein: CASSSLGLAGNEQFF. In DNA form, the CDR3 reads TGTGCCAGCAGTTCACTAGGACTAGCGGGAAATGAGCAGTTCTTC.

The chain uses TRBV6-1 and TRBJ2-7; TRBD1 agrees at 8 bases. The V segment lost 4 bases and the J segment 4 bases; nucleotides outside the gene matches: 12. Germline V gene sequence: CDR1 MNHNS, CDR2 SASEGT. The CDR3 runs to 16 residues. The CDR3 nucleotides are TGTGCCAGCAGTGCCATAGAGGACAGGGCCAGGTACGAGCAGTACTTC. The encoded protein is CASSAIEDRARYEQYF.

Comments on this clone: Other DNA sequences within the sample encode an identical CDR3. The rearrangement uses TRBV28 and TRBJ2-2, with 16 bases lining up with TRBD2. This CDR3 has 17 residues. The germline V gene has CDR1 MDHEN and CDR2 SYDVKM. Trimming took 0 bases from V and 6 from J; bases not matched to a gene: 1. The CDR3 sequence: CASSLWGLAGGPGELFF. For the CDR3, the DNA is TGTGCCAGCAGTTTATGGGGACTAGCGGGGGGGCCCGGGGAGCTGTTTTTT.

The chain has TRBV7-7 and TRBJ2-3, with D uncertain. Germline V lookup: CDR1 SSHAT, CDR2 FNYEAQ (reference sequence). The CDR3 covers 14 residues. Trimming stripped 4 bases from V and 0 bases from J, with 8 bases between. CDR3 nucleotide sequence: TGTGCCAGCAGCTCGTCAACTAGCACAGATACGCAGTATTTT. This gives the protein CASSSSTSTDTQYF. The full variable domain, rest sourced from reference TRBV7-7 and TRBJ2-3, is GAGVSQSPRYKVTKRGQDVTLRCDPISSHATLYWYQQALGQGPEFLTYFNYEAQPDKSGLPSDRFSAERPEGSISTLTIQRTEQRDSAMYRCASSSSTSTDTQYFGPGTRLTVL.

The CDR3 DNA is TGTGCCAGCAGGACTGCGGGGGGGCCTGGTGAGCAGTTCTTC. This gives the protein CASRTAGGPGEQFF. The rearrangement links TRBV7-2 to TRBJ2-1; TRBD2 aligns across 9 bases. The J segment lost 9 bases and the V segment lost 6 bases, leaving 9 bases of the junction unmatched. Germline assignment: CDR1 SGHTA and CDR2 FQGNSA. This CDR3 is 14 amino acids long.

This clone was seen once. CDR3 nucleotides: TGTGCCAGCAGCTTAGAACGAACAGCCTACAATGAGCAGTTCTTC. It yields the protein CASSLERTAYNEQFF. The chain links TRBV7-2 to TRBJ2-1; D gene uncertain. The CDR3 totals 15 residues. Germline V CDR1 and CDR2: SGHTA, FQGNSA. V was cut by 1 base and J by 2 bases, with 9 bases left in between.

The chain joins TRBV11-3 to TRBJ2-1; no firm D call. The CDR3 sequence is 12 residues long. Germline values: CDR1 SGHNT, CDR2 YENEEA. The germline V and J ends were trimmed by 5 bases and 10 bases, with 12 bases remaining between them. The CDR3 loop reads CASSELRGEQFF. The CDR3 nucleotides read TGTGCCAGCAGCGAGCTTAGAGGCGAGCAGTTCTTC.

This clone was recorded once. The chain employs TRBV5-1 and TRBJ1-3; D ambiguous. Trimming took off 4 bases at V and 3 bases at J, with 17 bases between the two ends. From germline, CDR1 is SGHRS and CDR2 YFSETQ. This CDR3 has 16 amino acids. The CDR3 DNA follows: TGCGCCAGCAGCCCCCTCCTGGGAGGGAATGGAAACACCATATATTTT. Amino acids: CASSPLLGGNGNTIYF.

The chain is built from TRBV6-4 and TRBJ1-1, with D unclear. Trimming shortened V by 5 bases and J by 0 bases, and 7 bases separated the two germline ends. Germline V gene sequence: CDR1 MRHNA, CDR2 SNTAGT. The CDR3 is 13 residues long. The CDR3 nucleotides are TGTGCCAGCAGTTCACAAATGAACACTGAAGCTTTCTTT. Residues: CASSSQMNTEAFF.

This chain connects TRBV19 to TRBJ1-2; D gene unclear. Per germline, CDR1 LNHDA and CDR2 SQIVND (reference sequence). Trimming cost V 5 bases and J 4 bases, with 5 bases left between them. The CDR3 is 11 residues long. The CDR3 DNA follows: TGTGCCAGTAGTTGGGCCTATGGCTACACCTTC. Translation gives CASSWAYGYTF.

The V call is TRBV7-8, the J call TRBJ2-7; a possible D gene is TRBD1 (5 bases). Germline V CDR1 and CDR2: SGHVS, FQNEAQ. CDR3 length: 14 residues. V lost 5 bases to trimming and J lost 2 bases, with 13 bases between them. The CDR3 loop reads CASSRWTPPYEQYF. CDR3 nucleotides: TGTGCCAGCAGCCGTTGGACACCCCCCTACGAGCAGTACTTC.

This clone was detected a few times. The chain joins TRBV5-1 to TRBJ2-3; TRBD2 matches at 12 bases. This CDR3 has 16 amino acids. Trimming took 4 bases from V and 4 from J; bases not matched to a gene: 7. Germline CDR1 is SGHRS and CDR2 is YFSETQ. The CDR3 spells CASSPGLAGSPDTQYF. For the CDR3, the DNA is TGCGCCAGCAGCCCGGGACTAGCGGGTTCCCCAGATACGCAGTATTTT.

The chain is built from TRBV4-3 and TRBJ2-4; 8 bases align to TRBD2. Germline CDR1 LGHNA, CDR2 YSLEER. V trimming: 0 bases; J trimming: 1 base; junction bases outside the gene matches: 14. This CDR3 spans 20 amino acids. The CDR3 is CASSQDPLREVRGAKNIQYF. Here the CDR3 DNA reads TGCGCCAGCAGCCAAGATCCTCTGCGGGAGGTGCGGGGGGCCAAAAACATTCAGTACTTC.

The chain is built from TRBV6-2 or TRBV6-3 and TRBJ2-5; TRBD1 might be the D (7 bases). V shed 5 bases and J shed 5 bases, with 21 bases lying between them. Germline assignment: CDR1 MNHEY and CDR2 SVGEGT. The CDR3 has 16 residues. The CDR3 spells CASSPSQGTAGETQYF. CDR3 DNA: TGTGCCAGCAGTCCATCACAGGGGACCGCGGGGGAGACCCAGTACTTC.